This T cell receptor beta chain was recovered during a study of T cell repertoires in cytomegalovirus infection. About the study: Public TCR beta signatures indicated both CMV infection and matching HLA type.

General observations from the study: Dominant in the ex vivo response were TCR beta clonotypes restricted by HLA-C and specific for CMV. Cumulated frequencies of public TCR beta families served to identify carriers of CMV plus the relevant HLA.

MiXCR was run by TCRdb on the reads, yielding one entry per CDR3 protein. The table includes a few hundred thousand distinct CDR3 sequences, about 15% detected once. A remark on this clonotype: Its antigen is undetermined.

This CDR3 contains 19 residues. Germline V gene sequence: CDR1 MGHRA, CDR2 YSYEKL. V lost 0 bases and J 0 bases, leaving 15 bases between the germline ends. This sequence joins TRBV4-1 and TRBJ2-6; D gene unclear. This TCR was sampled from a human donor in good health (CMV status not recorded). Some clones in this sample may be carry-over from other donors' samples. Source material: CD8+ T cells from PBMCs. Written as DNA, the CDR3 is TGCGCCAGCAGCCAAGAGCGAATACTACCTCGCTCTGGGGCCAACGTCCTGACTTTC. Translated: CASSQERILPRSGANVLTF.